The subject of this entry is one T cell receptor beta chain. The sample holds one count of this clonotype. What this receptor recognizes is not known. No much larger clonotype is one base removed from it; base qualities were not supplied. A single read constitutes weak evidence. Including the terminal cysteine and phenylalanine, the CDR3 comprises 17 residues. This entry keeps only the CDR3 DNA: 51 bases, framed from base 1. V is cut back by 2 bases and J by 11 bases, with 14 bases in the junction unmatched. CDR1 and CDR2, per the germline V gene (reference sequence), are MNHNY and SVGAGI. Donors were 30 to 45 systemically healthy Caucasian individuals from Russia aged about 6 to 100 years. Each donor gave about 9.8 milliliters of peripheral blood, drawn into EDTA-treated Vacutainer tubes. Ficoll-Paque density-gradient centrifugation was used to isolate PBMCs, with at least 6.5 million obtained per sample. Trizol reagent was used to extract total RNA from the PBMCs, yielding at least 6 micrograms per sample. Naive CD45RAhigh/CD27high T cell percentages were measured by flow cytometry on a PBMC aliquot from every donor.

This sample stems from a study of blood T cells in healthy people across ages (dated by TCRdb to the mid-2010s). About the study as a whole: In model experiments, template switching captured about one uniquely barcoded TCR beta cDNA molecule for every two T cells. The study measured age-related changes in TCR beta repertoire diversity using deep sequencing normalized with unique cDNA molecular identifiers. The donors were divided into four age groups: young (average approximately 17 years), middle-aged (about 40), aged (approximately 62) and long-lived (about 80). To avoid experimental bias, donors of different ages were spread randomly across the sequencing lanes. Using the same blood draw, the study looked at two additional independent replicas of 1 million unique cDNA reads for two donors, one aged 18 to 29 and the other aged 80 or older. Study-wide findings and limitations: Because donor CMV infection status was unknown, age-related changes in expanded clonotypes were potentially confounded. Estimates of total diversity based on one million sequenced T cells were regarded as lower bounds and as underestimates. A strong correlation was found between observed TCR beta diversity and the percentage of naive T cells measured by flow cytometry. The long-lived group showed more naive CD4+ T cells, fewer expanded clones and increased TCR diversity than the aged group, suggesting age selection. Since profiling was done on bulk unsorted PBMCs, naive and antigen-experienced compartments could not be conclusively compared. Observed TCR beta diversity per million T cells fell roughly linearly with age, and a significant reduction was already apparent by age around 40.

The library was produced with 5' RACE. This sample was sequenced with an Illumina HiSeq 2500. A second PCR of about 7 to 12 cycles was run with a J-beta primer mix and a sample-barcoded 5' primer. A unique molecular identifier was introduced onto each TCR beta cDNA molecule by a template-switch 5' adaptor carrying 12 random nucleotides. Each sample yielded at least 3 million CDR3-containing paired-end reads. The Mint cDNA synthesis kit, primed by a TRBC-specific oligonucleotide, was used to synthesize first-strand cDNA from all RNA. All cDNA was treated with uracil-DNA glycosylase and then went through a first 18-cycle PCR with the universal primers M1SS and BC2_uni_R. In the source study's methods: For normalization, 1 million high-quality reads, each with a distinct molecular identifier, were randomly selected from each sample. Reads with shared molecular identifiers were discarded instead of being binned into consensus sequences. MiTCR, set to a Q25 quality threshold and the strictest error-elimination algorithm, was used for CDR3 identification, clonotype clustering and error correction. A nonparametric unseen species model with Euler transformation was used to estimate a lower bound on total TCR beta diversity. In-frame beta chains were kept once TCRdb had trimmed the public reads at Q25 with fastp and called clones with MiXCR. All rows with the same CDR3 protein become a single entry with the most common DNA and genes. The V and J calls were not made by the authors but by TCRdb's processing. Across this sample there are approximately 730,000 distinct CDR3 sequences, with less than 70% seen only once. The ten largest clones capture around 40% of the sample.

The source material was blood. The V and J genes are TRBV6-6 and TRBJ2-5, with TRBD2 identical over 13 junction bases. This sequence originates from an elderly man in good health. The sequenced DNA is TGTGCCAGCAGTTACCCCGGGACTAGCGGGACGAGGAATGAGCAGTACTTC. This encodes CASSYPGTSGTRNEQYF.